This T cell receptor (beta chain) was observed in a study of control samples from healthy donors and cancer patients. Germline lookup yields CDR1 SGHAT and CDR2 FQNNGV. Trimming at V came to 4 bases and at J to 8 bases, leaving 7 bases not matched to a gene. The CDR3 has 13 amino acids. Clones were read by immunoSEQ multiplex PCR, and TCRdb kept only the in-frame ones, dropping some. The repertoire holds 200,000 or so clones, with around 90% as singletons. This clone was counted only a few times. Sequenced: blood. This sequence was found in a man younger than 45 in good health. This chain joins TRBV11-2 and TRBJ1-2; TRBD1 agrees at 7 bases. CDR3 in amino acids: CASSYPTGRGYTF. Written as DNA, the CDR3 is TGTGCCAGCAGCTACCCGACAGGGCGAGGCTACACCTTC.